A single sample is the source of the 32 T cell receptor beta chains below, sequenced in a study of cytomegalovirus exposure and HLA in healthy donors. PCR employed 60 Vbeta and 13 Jbeta primers. Produced via immunoSEQ multiplex PCR; TCRdb's table is partial and in-frame only. The sample records about 190,000 clones, around 82% being singletons. Input material: PBMCs. Source of these receptors: a man in his forties or fifties in good health and CMV-seropositive.

The chain recombines TRBV28 with TRBJ2-5; 7 positions match TRBD1. The J call may be incorrect, as the DNA end agrees better with TRBJ2-7. This CDR3 has 14 residues. Germline V lookup: CDR1 MDHEN, CDR2 SYDVKM. The DNA for the CDR3 is TGTGCCAGCAGACTATGGACAGGTGCCTACGAGCAGTACTTC. Amino acids: CASRLWTGAYEQYF.

The V and J genes are TRBV7-2 and TRBJ2-1; 11 bases agree with TRBD2. Germline CDR1 and CDR2: SGHTA and FQGNSA. V was pared by 2 bases and J by 8 bases, with 8 bases of the junction left unmatched. The CDR3 runs to 16 residues. The CDR3 DNA reads TGTGCCAGCAGCTTACAACTAGCGGGGGTTGGTTATGAGCAGTTCTTC. Translated: CASSLQLAGVGYEQFF.

With regard to this clone: The sample holds other DNA sequences that translate to the same CDR3. The rearrangement joins TRBV6-5 to TRBJ2-7, with D perhaps matching TRBD2 (6 bases). The V end lost 6 bases, the J end lost 4 bases, and 16 bases lay between the germline ends. Germline V CDR1 and CDR2: MNHEY, SVGAGI. CDR3 length: 14 amino acids. DNA of the CDR3: TGTGCCAGCAGGCTCACGTCGGGGGAATACGAGCAGTACTTC. Its protein is CASRLTSGEYEQYF.

This clone was counted only a few times. This rearrangement joins TRBV28 to TRBJ1-2; D call uncertain. The CDR3 is 13 amino acids. CDR1 and CDR2 from the germline V gene are MDHEN and SYDVKM. V lost 2 bases, J lost 5 bases, and 9 bases lay in between. CDR3 loop: CASSLGRLYGYTF. The DNA for the CDR3 is TGTGCCAGCAGTTTAGGCAGATTATATGGCTACACCTTC.

The rearrangement joins TRBV19 to TRBJ2-7, with D tentatively TRBD1 (6 bases). The CDR3 extends over 15 amino acids. V lost 0 bases and J lost 2, with 11 bases in between. CDR1 is LNHDA, CDR2 SQIVND, per germline (reference sequence). CDR3 protein: CASSIEAGAPYEQYF. CDR3 sequence (DNA): TGTGCCAGTAGTATAGAGGCAGGGGCCCCCTACGAGCAGTACTTC.

The chain is built from TRBV5-1 and TRBJ2-2; 9 nucleotides match TRBD1. The germline CDR1 and CDR2 sequences are SGHRS and YFSETQ. V lost 3 bases to trimming and J lost 3 bases; unmatched junction nucleotides: 3. The CDR3 is made up of 15 amino acids. This chain's CDR3 is CASSWGTGHTGELFF. DNA of the CDR3: TGCGCCAGCAGCTGGGGGACAGGGCACACCGGGGAGCTGTTTTTT.

The chain is built from TRBV18 and TRBJ2-6; D is uncertain. Between the trimmed V and J ends, which lost 0 bases and 2 bases, there was a span of 8 bases. Germline CDR1 and CDR2: KGHSH and LQKENI. The CDR3 is 16 residues long. The CDR3 bases are TGTGCCAGCTCACCACCGTTTCAGGCTGGGGCCAACGTCCTGACTTTC. The encoded protein is CASSPPFQAGANVLTF.

The rearrangement uses TRBV5-1 and TRBJ2-7; D gene ambiguous. The CDR3 contains 16 residues. Trimming cost V 0 bases and J 2 bases, with 15 bases left between them. Germline lookup yields CDR1 SGHRS and CDR2 YFSETQ. The CDR3 loop is CASSLGGTAVAYEQYF. CDR3 DNA sequence: TGCGCCAGCAGCTTGGGAGGAACTGCCGTGGCCTACGAGCAGTACTTC.

This sequence joins TRBV2 and TRBJ1-2; 9 nucleotides agree with TRBD1. CDR3 size: 14 residues. Germline V gene sequence: CDR1 SNHLY, CDR2 FYNNEI. Trimming at V came to 6 bases and at J to 4 bases, leaving 6 bases not matched to a gene. CDR3: CASRMGQGGYGYTF. CDR3 DNA: TGTGCCAGCAGGATGGGACAGGGTGGCTATGGCTACACCTTC.

This chain links TRBV7-6 with TRBJ2-3, with D possibly TRBD1 on 6 matching bases. The length of the CDR3 is 13 residues. Germline loops: CDR1 SGHVS, CDR2 FNYEAQ. Trimming removed 3 bases at V and 5 bases at J, with 9 bases between. CDR3 region: CASSFKGGDTQYF. CDR3 DNA: TGTGCCAGCAGCTTTAAAGGGGGAGATACGCAGTATTTT.

V usage is TRBV28 and J usage is TRBJ2-1, with D possibly TRBD1 on 6 matching bases. The CDR3 has 13 amino acids. Trimming removed 7 bases from V and 10 bases from J, with 17 bases in between. Per germline, CDR1 MDHEN and CDR2 SYDVKM. The DNA for the CDR3 is TGTGCCAGCACCCAGTTTGGGCAGGGGGAGCAGTTCTTC. This gives the protein CASTQFGQGEQFF.

V usage is TRBV28 and J usage is TRBJ1-1; D is perhaps TRBD1 (6 bases). This CDR3 contains 15 residues. The V end lost 5 bases, the J end lost 1 base, and 14 bases lay between the germline ends. CDR1 and CDR2 from the germline V gene are MDHEN and SYDVKM. CDR3 DNA: TGTGCCAGCAGTGCTCCTACAGGGAGGAACACTGAAGCTTTCTTT. The encoded protein is CASSAPTGRNTEAFF.

The chain recombines TRBV30 with TRBJ2-7; TRBD2 matches 8 bases. The CDR3 spans 14 residues. CDR1 and CDR2 from the germline V gene are GTSNPN and SVGIG (reference sequence). V shed 6 bases and J 4 bases; nucleotides not matched to a gene: 11. CDR3 region: CACAVAGPSYEQYF. CDR3 nucleotides: TGTGCCTGTGCGGTAGCGGGACCTAGTTACGAGCAGTACTTC.

The chain uses TRBV5-1 and TRBJ2-2, with D unclear. V was clipped by 1 base and J by 6 bases, with 7 bases between them. This CDR3 contains 13 residues. Per the germline V gene, CDR1 is SGHRS and CDR2 is YFSETQ. As DNA, the CDR3 is TGCGCCAGCAGCTTGATAGTTTCCGGGGAGCTGTTTTTT. Translation gives CASSLIVSGELFF.

This rearrangement joins TRBV27 to TRBJ1-2; D might be TRBD1 (5 bases). Between the trimmed V and J ends, which lost 5 bases and 4 bases, there was a span of 20 bases. From germline, CDR1 is MNHEY and CDR2 SMNVEV (reference sequence). The CDR3 has 16 residues. This CDR3 reads CASSPREGNNIYGYTF. In DNA form, the CDR3 reads TGTGCCAGCAGTCCCCGGGAGGGGAACAATATCTATGGCTACACCTTC.

J is TRBJ2-4 and V is TRBV29-1; the match to TRBD2 covers 11 bases. Per the germline V gene, CDR1 is SQVTM and CDR2 is ANQGSEA. With 6 bases clipped from V and 8 bases from J, the junction kept 6 bases outside the gene matches. The CDR3 totals 13 residues. The CDR3 nucleotides are TGCAGCGTAGTGACTAGCGGGGCTGACATTCAGTACTTC. This codes for CSVVTSGADIQYF.

This clone was counted a single time. This chain connects TRBV5-1 to TRBJ2-1, with TRBD2 matching over 10 bases. With 1 base clipped from V and 4 bases from J, the junction kept 5 bases outside the gene matches. CDR3 length: 16 amino acids. CDR1 is SGHRS, CDR2 YFSETQ, per germline. CDR3 coding DNA: TGCGCCAGCAGCTTGACGGCTAGCGGGAGTTACAATGAGCAGTTCTTC. Encoded protein: CASSLTASGSYNEQFF.

This clone was counted a few times. The chain couples TRBV5-1 to TRBJ2-5, with 7 positions matching TRBD1. CDR1 is SGHRS and CDR2 is YFSETQ in the germline V gene. The V segment lost 4 bases and the J segment 8 bases; nucleotides outside the gene matches: 11. CDR3 length: 14 residues. The CDR3 region has the DNA TGCGCCAGCAGCACCAGACAGGGTTCGGATACCCAGTACTTC. It specifies CASSTRQGSDTQYF.

This rearrangement joins TRBV5-4 to TRBJ1-1; maybe TRBD1 (5 bases). The CDR3 has 16 amino acids. With 1 base removed from V and 0 bases from J, the gap between germline ends came to 13 bases. Germline CDR1 reads SGHNT; CDR2 reads YYREEE (reference sequence). Here the CDR3 reads CASSLSFSGVNTEAFF. The CDR3 bases are TGTGCCAGCAGCTTGTCCTTCTCGGGGGTGAACACTGAAGCTTTCTTT. The full variable domain, in which reference TRBV5-4 and TRBJ1-1 provide the parts outside the CDR3, is ETGVTQSPTHLIKTRGQQVTLRCSSQSGHNTVSWYQQALGQGPQFIFQYYREEENGRGNFPPRFSGLQFPNYSSELNVNALELDDSALYLCASSLSFSGVNTEAFFGQGTRLTVV.

The rearrangement uses TRBV27 and TRBJ2-2; tentatively, D is TRBD1 (5 bases). V dropped 3 bases and J dropped 9 bases, with 8 bases sitting between them. Looked up from germline, CDR1 is MNHEY and CDR2 is SMNVEV (reference sequence). This CDR3 has 12 residues. CDR3: CASSFLGRELFF. CDR3 bases: TGTGCCAGCAGTTTTCTGGGGCGGGAGCTGTTTTTT.

J is TRBJ2-1 and V is TRBV14, with a possible D match to TRBD2 (5 bases). Germline assignment: CDR1 SGHDN and CDR2 FVKESK. The CDR3 is made up of 13 amino acids. V was trimmed by 5 bases and J by 4 bases, leaving 9 bases between them. The CDR3 protein is CASSSTRYNEQFF. In nucleotides, the CDR3 is TGTGCCAGCAGCTCTACTAGGTACAATGAGCAGTTCTTC. Looking up the rest from reference TRBV14 and TRBJ2-1 gives the full variable domain: EAGVTQFPSHSVIEKGQTVTLRCDPISGHDNLYWYRRVMGKEIKFLLHFVKESKQDESGMPNNRFLAERTGGTYSTLKVQPAELEDSGVYFCASSSTRYNEQFFGPGTRLTVL.

This chain links TRBV18 with TRBJ1-5; D is uncertain. Germline-derived CDR1 and CDR2 are KGHSH and LQKENI. The CDR3 has 13 amino acids. V gave up 5 bases and J gave up 4 bases, with 9 bases separating them. The CDR3 here is CASSTDRNQPQHF. For the CDR3, the DNA is TGTGCCAGCTCAACAGACCGGAATCAGCCCCAGCATTTT.

V and J are TRBV9 and TRBJ1-1; a weak D match, TRBD1 (6 bases). The CDR3 contains 15 residues. Germline loops: CDR1 SGDLS, CDR2 YYNGEE. V lost 3 bases, J lost 2 bases, and 14 bases lay in between. The CDR3 nucleotides are TGTGCCAGCAGCGAGAGTGGGACAAGCAACACTGAAGCTTTCTTT. Translation: CASSESGTSNTEAFF.

The V and J genes are TRBV19 and TRBJ2-1; 10 nucleotides match TRBD2. CDR1 and CDR2 (germline): LNHDA, SQIVND (reference sequence). The CDR3 consists of 16 residues. Trimming removed 3 bases from V and 7 bases from J; junction bases left unmatched: 9. CDR3 sequence: CASSILGAGGRNEQFF. In nucleotides, the CDR3 is TGTGCCAGTAGTATCTTAGGAGCGGGAGGGAGAAATGAGCAGTTCTTC.

The CDR3 region has the DNA TGTGCCAGCAGCCCCATTAGCCCAGGGATCGCTTTCTTT. Its translation: CASSPISPGIAFF. The rearrangement uses TRBV11-2 and TRBJ1-1, with a tentative D call TRBD1 (5 bases). Between the trimmed V and J ends, which lost 5 bases and 11 bases, there was a span of 18 bases. The CDR3 extends over 13 amino acids. CDR1 is SGHAT and CDR2 is FQNNGV in the germline V gene.

This clone occurred once. V and J are TRBV2 and TRBJ2-1; TRBD1 is a possible D gene (5 bases). There are 13 residues in the CDR3. Deletions cut 3 bases from V and 9 bases from J, with 12 bases between. CDR1 is SNHLY, CDR2 FYNNEI, per germline. This CDR3 is CASSEGPLREQFF. CDR3 in DNA: TGTGCCAGCAGTGAGGGGCCCCTCCGTGAGCAGTTCTTC.

V usage is TRBV6-6 and J usage is TRBJ1-1; D unresolved. V was trimmed by 0 bases and J by 5 bases, leaving 4 bases between them. The CDR3 runs to 12 residues. Germline CDR1 MNHNY, CDR2 SVGAGI (reference sequence). CDR3 region: CASSYSRTEAFF. CDR3 bases: TGTGCCAGCAGTTACTCGAGGACTGAAGCTTTCTTT.

The CDR3 loop is CASSPVPTGTGANVLTF. CDR3 DNA sequence: TGCGCCAGCAGTCCAGTCCCAACAGGGACTGGGGCCAACGTCCTGACTTTC. The V and J genes are TRBV5-1 and TRBJ2-6; TRBD1 is a possible D gene (6 bases). The germline V and J ends were trimmed by 5 bases and 2 bases, with 17 bases remaining between them. Germline V CDR1 and CDR2: SGHRS, YFSETQ. There are 17 residues in the CDR3.

The chain uses TRBV5-1 and TRBJ1-2, with 8 bases lining up with TRBD1. The V gene's germline CDR1 is SGHRS and CDR2 YFSETQ. The CDR3 totals 15 residues. The trim removed 5 bases at V and 4 bases at J, leaving 10 bases unmatched. The CDR3 sequence is CASSTGTGYPYGYTF. Here the CDR3 DNA reads TGCGCCAGCAGTACCGGGACAGGATATCCCTATGGCTACACCTTC.

This clone was detected only a few times. The chain is built from TRBV28 and TRBJ1-5, with 8 positions matching TRBD1. The CDR3 is 15 amino acids. Germline values: CDR1 MDHEN, CDR2 SYDVKM. V shed 6 bases and J 1 base; nucleotides not matched to a gene: 5. CDR3 nucleotides: TGTGCCAGCAGAATGAGACAGGGGAGCAATCAGCCCCAGCATTTT. Amino acid sequence: CASRMRQGSNQPQHF.

This chain links TRBV6-1 with TRBJ2-1; 7 nucleotides align to TRBD2. The CDR3 extends over 15 amino acids. V lost 5 bases, J lost 2 bases, and 6 bases stayed unmatched. Germline assignment: CDR1 MNHNS and CDR2 SASEGT. The CDR3 here is CASSPWEGAYNEQFF. In DNA, the CDR3 is TGTGCCAGCAGTCCGTGGGAGGGAGCCTACAATGAGCAGTTCTTC.

The chain recombines TRBV11-2 with TRBJ2-1, with TRBD2 matching 10 bases. Germline CDR1 SGHAT, CDR2 FQNNGV. V was pared by 1 base and J by 6 bases, with 3 bases of the junction left unmatched. The CDR3 sequence is 15 residues long. The CDR3 nucleotides read TGTGCCAGCAGCTTAGCCACTAGCGGGGCCAATGAGCAGTTCTTC. It codes for CASSLATSGANEQFF.